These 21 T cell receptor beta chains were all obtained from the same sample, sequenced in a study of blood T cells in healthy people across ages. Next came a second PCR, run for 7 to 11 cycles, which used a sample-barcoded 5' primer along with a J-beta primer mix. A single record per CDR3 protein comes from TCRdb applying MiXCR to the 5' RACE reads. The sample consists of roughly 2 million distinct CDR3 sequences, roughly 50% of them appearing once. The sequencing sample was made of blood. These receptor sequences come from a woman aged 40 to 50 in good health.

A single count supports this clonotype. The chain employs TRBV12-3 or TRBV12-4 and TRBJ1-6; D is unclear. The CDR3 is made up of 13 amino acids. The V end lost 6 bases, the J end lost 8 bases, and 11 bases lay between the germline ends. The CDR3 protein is CASRKLRDSPLHF. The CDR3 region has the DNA TGTGCCAGCAGGAAACTAAGGGATTCACCCCTCCACTTT.

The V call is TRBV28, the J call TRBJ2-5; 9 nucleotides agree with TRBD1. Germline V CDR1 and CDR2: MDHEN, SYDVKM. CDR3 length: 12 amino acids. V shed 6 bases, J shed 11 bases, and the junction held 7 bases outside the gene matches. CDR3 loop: CASSRDRGSQYF. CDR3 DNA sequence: TGTGCCAGCAGCCGCGACAGGGGGTCGCAGTACTTC. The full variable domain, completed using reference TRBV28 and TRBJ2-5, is DVKVTQSSRYLVKRTGEKVFLECVQDMDHENMFWYRQDPGLGLRLIYFSYDVKMKEKGDIPEGYSVSREKKERFSLILESASTNQTSMYLCASSRDRGSQYFGPGTRLLVL.

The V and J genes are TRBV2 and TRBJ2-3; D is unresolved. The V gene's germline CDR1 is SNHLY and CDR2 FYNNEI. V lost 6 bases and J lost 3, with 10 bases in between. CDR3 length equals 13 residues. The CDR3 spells CASRREQTDTQYF. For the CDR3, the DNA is TGTGCCAGCAGAAGAGAGCAGACAGATACGCAGTATTTT.

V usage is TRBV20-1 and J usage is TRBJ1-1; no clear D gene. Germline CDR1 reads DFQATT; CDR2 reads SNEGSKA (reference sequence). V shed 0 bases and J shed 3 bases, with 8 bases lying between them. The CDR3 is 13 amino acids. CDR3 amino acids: CSAREEMDTEAFF. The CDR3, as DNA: TGCAGTGCTAGAGAGGAGATGGACACTGAAGCTTTCTTT.

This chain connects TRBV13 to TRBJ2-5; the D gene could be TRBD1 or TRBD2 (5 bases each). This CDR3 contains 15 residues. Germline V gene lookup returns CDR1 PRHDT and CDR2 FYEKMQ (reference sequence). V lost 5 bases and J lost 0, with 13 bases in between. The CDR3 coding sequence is TGTGCCAGCAGCATGGGACGGGCGTACCAAGAGACCCAGTACTTC. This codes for CASSMGRAYQETQYF.

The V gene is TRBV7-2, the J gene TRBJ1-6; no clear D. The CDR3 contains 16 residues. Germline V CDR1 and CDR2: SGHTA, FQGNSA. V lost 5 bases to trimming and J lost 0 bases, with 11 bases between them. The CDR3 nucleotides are TGTGCCAGCAGCATTGGACGGAGCTCCTATAATTCACCCCTCCACTTT. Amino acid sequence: CASSIGRSSYNSPLHF. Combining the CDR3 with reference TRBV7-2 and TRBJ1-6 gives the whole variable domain GAGVSQSPSNKVTEKGKDVELRCDPISGHTALYWYRQSLGQGLEFLIYFQGNSAPDKSGLPSDRFSAERTGGSVSTLTIQRTQQEDSAVYLCASSIGRSSYNSPLHFGNGTRLTVT.

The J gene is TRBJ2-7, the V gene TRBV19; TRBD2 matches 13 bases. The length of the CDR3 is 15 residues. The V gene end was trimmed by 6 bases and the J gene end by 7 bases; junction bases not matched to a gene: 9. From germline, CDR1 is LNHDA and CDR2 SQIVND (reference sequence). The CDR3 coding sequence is TGTGCCAGTAGGACTAGCGGGGGGCGTTACAATGAGCAGTACTTC. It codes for CASRTSGGRYNEQYF.

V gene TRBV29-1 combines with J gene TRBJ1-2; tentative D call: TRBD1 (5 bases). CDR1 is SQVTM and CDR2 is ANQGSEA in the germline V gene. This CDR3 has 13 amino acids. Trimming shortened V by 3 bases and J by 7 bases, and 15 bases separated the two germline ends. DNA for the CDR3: TGCAGCGTTGATTGGGCCCTGAGGGGTGGCTACACCTTC. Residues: CSVDWALRGGYTF.

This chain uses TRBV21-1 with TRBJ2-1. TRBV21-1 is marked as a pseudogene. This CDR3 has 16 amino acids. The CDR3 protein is CASSNLSSNPYNEQFF. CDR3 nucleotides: TGTGCCAGCAGCAACCTATCCTCTAATCCCTACAATGAGCAGTTCTTC.

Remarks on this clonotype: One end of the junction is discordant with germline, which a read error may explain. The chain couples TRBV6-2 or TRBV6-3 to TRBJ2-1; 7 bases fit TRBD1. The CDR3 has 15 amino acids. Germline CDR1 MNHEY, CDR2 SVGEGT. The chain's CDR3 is CASSNDRVGSNGQFF. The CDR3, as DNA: TGTGCCAGCAGTAACGACAGGGTTGGGTCCAATGGGCAGTTCTTC.

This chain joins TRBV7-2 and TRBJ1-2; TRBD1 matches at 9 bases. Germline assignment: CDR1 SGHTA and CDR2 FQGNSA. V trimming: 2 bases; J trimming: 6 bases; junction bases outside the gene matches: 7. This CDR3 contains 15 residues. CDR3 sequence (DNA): TGTGCCAGCAGCTTAAAGAGGGACAGGGTGGATGGCTACACCTTC. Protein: CASSLKRDRVDGYTF.

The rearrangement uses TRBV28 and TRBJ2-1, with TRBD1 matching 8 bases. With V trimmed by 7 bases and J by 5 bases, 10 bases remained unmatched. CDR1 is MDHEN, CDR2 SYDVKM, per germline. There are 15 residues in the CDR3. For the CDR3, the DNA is TGTGCCAGCATTGTAGGGACAGGAGCCGACAATGAGCAGTTCTTC. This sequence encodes CASIVGTGADNEQFF.

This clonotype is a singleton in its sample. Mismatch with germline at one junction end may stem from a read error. In nucleotides, the CDR3 is TGTGCCAGCAGCTTAGCGTCCCCCCTCAGGACGAAACCCTACAATGAGCAGTTATTC. This sequence encodes CASSLASPLRTKPYNEQLF. J is TRBJ2-1 and V is TRBV7-2; D gene ambiguous. Germline V gives CDR1 SGHTA, CDR2 FQGNSA. The CDR3 spans 19 residues.

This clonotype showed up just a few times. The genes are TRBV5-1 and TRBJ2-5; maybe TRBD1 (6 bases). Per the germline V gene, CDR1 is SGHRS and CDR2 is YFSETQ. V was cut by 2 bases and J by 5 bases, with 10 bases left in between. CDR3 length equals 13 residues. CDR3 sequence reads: CASSFNRAETQYF. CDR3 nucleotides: TGCGCCAGCAGCTTTAACAGGGCGGAGACCCAGTACTTC.

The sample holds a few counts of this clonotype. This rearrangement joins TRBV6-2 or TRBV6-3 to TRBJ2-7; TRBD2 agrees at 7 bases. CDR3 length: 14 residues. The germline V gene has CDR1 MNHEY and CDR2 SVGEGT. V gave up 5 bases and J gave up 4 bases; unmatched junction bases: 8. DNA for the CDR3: TGTGCCAGCAGTCCGCCGCGGGGGTGGTACGAGCAGTACTTC. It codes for CASSPPRGWYEQYF.

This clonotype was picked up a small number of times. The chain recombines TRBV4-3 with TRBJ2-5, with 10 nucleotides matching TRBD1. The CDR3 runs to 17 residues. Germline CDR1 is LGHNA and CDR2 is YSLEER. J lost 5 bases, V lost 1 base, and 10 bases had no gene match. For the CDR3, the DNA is TGCGCCAGCAGCCAAGGAGGGTCCGGGACAGGGGTGGAGACCCAGTACTTC. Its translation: CASSQGGSGTGVETQYF.

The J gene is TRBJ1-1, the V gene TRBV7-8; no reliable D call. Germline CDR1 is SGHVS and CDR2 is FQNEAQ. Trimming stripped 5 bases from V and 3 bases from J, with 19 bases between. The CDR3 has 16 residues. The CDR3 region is CASSAPGPRWDTEAFF. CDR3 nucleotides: TGTGCCAGCAGCGCCCCCGGCCCTCGATGGGACACTGAAGCTTTCTTT.

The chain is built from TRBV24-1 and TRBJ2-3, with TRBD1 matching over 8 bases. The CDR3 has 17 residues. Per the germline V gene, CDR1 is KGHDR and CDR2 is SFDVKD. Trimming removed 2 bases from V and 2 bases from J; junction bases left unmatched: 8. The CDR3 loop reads CATSDSQGGLYTDTQYF. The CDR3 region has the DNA TGTGCCACCAGTGATTCACAGGGGGGACTCTACACAGATACGCAGTATTTT.

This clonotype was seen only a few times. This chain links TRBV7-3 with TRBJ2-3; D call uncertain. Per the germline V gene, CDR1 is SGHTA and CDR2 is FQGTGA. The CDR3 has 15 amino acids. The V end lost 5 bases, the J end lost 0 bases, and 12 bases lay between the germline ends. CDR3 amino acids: CASSRDPSSTDTQYF. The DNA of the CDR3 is TGTGCCAGCAGCCGCGACCCCTCTAGCACAGATACGCAGTATTTT. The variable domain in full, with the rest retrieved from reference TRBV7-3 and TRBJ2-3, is GAGVSQTPSNKVTEKGKYVELRCDPISGHTALYWYRQSLGQGPEFLIYFQGTGAADDSGLPNDRFFAVRPEGSVSTLKIQRTERGDSAVYLCASSRDPSSTDTQYFGPGTRLTVL.

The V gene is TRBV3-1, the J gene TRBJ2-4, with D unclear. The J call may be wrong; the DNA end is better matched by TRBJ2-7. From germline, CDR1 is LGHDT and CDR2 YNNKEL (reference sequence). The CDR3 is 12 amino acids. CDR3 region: CASSQLVHEQYF. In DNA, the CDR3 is TGTGCCAGCAGCCAATTGGTCCACGAGCAGTACTTC.

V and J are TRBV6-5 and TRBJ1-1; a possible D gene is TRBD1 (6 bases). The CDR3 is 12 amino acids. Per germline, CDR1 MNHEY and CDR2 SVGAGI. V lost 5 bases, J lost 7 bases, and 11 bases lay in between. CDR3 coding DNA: TGTGCCAGCAGTACGACAGGTTTTGAAGCTTTCTTT. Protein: CASSTTGFEAFF.